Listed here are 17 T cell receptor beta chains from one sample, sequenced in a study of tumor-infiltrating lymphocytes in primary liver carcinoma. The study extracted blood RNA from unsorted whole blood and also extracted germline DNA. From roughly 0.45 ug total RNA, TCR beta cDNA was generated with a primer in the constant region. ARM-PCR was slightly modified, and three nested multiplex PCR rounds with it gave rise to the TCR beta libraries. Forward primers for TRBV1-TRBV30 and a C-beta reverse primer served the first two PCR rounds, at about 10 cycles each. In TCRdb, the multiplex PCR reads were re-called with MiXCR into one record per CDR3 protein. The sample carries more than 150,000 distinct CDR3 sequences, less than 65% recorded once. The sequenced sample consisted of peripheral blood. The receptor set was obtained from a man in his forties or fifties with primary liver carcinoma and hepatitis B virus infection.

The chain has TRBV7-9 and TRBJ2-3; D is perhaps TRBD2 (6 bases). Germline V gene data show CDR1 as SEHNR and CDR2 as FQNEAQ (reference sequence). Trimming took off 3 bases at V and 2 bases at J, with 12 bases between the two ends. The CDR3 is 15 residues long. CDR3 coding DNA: TGTGCCAGCAGCTTTATGGCGGGAAACACAGATACGCAGTATTTT. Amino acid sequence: CASSFMAGNTDTQYF. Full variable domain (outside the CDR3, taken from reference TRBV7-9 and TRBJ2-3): DTGVSQNPRHKITKRGQNVTFRCDPISEHNRLYWYRQTLGQGPEFLTYFQNEAQLEKSRLLSDRFSAERPKGSFSTLEIQRTEQGDSAMYLCASSFMAGNTDTQYFGPGTRLTVL.

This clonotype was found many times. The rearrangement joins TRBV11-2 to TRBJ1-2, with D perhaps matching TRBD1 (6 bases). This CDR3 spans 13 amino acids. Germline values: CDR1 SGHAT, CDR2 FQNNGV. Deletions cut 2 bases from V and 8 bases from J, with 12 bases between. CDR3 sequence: CASSLPGGGGYTF. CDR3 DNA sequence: TGTGCCAGCAGCTTACCGGGGGGGGGCGGCTACACCTTC.

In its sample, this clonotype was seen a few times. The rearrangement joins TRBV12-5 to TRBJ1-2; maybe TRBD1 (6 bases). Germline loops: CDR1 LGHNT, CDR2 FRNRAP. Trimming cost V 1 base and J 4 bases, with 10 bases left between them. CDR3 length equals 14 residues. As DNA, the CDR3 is TGTGCTAGTGGTTTGGAGGGACATATCTATGGCTACACCTTC. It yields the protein CASGLEGHIYGYTF.

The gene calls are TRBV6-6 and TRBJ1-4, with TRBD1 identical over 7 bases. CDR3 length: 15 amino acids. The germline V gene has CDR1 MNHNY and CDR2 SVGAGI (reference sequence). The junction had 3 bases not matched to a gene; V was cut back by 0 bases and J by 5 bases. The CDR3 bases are TGTGCCAGCAGTTACTCGACAGGGTGGAATGAAAAACTGTTTTTT. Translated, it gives CASSYSTGWNEKLFF.

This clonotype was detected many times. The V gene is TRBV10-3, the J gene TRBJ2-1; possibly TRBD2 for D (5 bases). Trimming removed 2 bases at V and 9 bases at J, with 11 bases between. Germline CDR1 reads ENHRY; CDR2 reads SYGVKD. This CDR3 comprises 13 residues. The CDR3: CAISEHPEGEQFF. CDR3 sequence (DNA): TGTGCCATCAGTGAGCACCCCGAGGGTGAGCAGTTCTTC.

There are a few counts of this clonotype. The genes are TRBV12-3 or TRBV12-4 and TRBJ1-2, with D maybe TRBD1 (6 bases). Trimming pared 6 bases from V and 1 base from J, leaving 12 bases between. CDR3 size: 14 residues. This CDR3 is CASRMEGGNYGYTF. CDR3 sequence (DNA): TGTGCCAGCAGAATGGAAGGGGGTAACTATGGCTACACCTTC.

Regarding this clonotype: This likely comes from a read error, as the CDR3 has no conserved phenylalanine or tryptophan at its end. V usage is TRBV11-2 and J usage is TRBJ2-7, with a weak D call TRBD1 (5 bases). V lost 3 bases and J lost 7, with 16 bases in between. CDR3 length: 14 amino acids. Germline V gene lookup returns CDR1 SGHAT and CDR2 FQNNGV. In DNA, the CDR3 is TGTGCCAGCAGCTTCTCCCAGGATCCAGGGGAGCAGTACTCC. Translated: CASSFSQDPGEQYS.

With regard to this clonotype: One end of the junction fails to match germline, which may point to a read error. The CDR3, as DNA: TGTGCCAGCAGCCTTGACATGGGGAATTCGCCCCTCCACTTT. This sequence encodes CASSLDMGNSPLHF. This sequence joins TRBV11-1 and TRBJ1-6; D unclear. Germline V lookup: CDR1 SGHAT, CDR2 FQDESV (reference sequence). The length of the CDR3 is 14 residues.

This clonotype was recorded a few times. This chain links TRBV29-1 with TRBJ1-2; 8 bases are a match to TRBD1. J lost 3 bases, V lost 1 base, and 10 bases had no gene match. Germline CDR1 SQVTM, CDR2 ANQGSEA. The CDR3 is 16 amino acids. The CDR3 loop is CSVEAMRTGLYYGYTF. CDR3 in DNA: TGCAGCGTTGAAGCCATGCGGACAGGGTTGTACTATGGCTACACCTTC.

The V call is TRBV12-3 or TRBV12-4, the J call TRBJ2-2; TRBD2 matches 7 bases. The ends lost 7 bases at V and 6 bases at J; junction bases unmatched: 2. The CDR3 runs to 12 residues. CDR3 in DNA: TGTGCCAGCATGGGGGGGGCCGGGGAGCTGTTTTTT. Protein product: CASMGGAGELFF.

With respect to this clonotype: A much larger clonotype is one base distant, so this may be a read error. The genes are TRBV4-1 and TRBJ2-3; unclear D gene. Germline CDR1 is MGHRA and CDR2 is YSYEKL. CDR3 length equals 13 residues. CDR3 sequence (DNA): TGCGCCAGCAGACAAGAGAGCCAAGATACGCAGTATTTT. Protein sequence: CASRQESQDTQYF.

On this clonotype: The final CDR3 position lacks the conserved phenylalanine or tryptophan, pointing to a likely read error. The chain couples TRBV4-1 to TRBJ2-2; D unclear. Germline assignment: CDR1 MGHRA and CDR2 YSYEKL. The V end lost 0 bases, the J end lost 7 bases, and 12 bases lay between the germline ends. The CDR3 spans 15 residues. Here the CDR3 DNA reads TGCGCCAGCAGCCAAGATAGGACCTTTGTCGGGGAGCTGTTTCTT. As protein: CASSQDRTFVGELFL.

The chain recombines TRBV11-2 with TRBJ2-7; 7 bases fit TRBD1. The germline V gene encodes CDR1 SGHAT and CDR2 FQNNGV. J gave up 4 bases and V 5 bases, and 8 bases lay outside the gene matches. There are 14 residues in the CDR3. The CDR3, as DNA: TGTGCCAGCAGCAAGAACAGGGGCTCATACGAGCAGTACTTC. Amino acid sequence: CASSKNRGSYEQYF.

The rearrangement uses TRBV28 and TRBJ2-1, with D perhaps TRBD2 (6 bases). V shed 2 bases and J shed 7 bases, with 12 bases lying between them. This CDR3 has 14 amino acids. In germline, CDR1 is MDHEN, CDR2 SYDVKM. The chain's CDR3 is CASSLGGVQNEQFF. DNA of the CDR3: TGTGCCAGCAGTTTAGGCGGGGTACAGAATGAGCAGTTCTTC.

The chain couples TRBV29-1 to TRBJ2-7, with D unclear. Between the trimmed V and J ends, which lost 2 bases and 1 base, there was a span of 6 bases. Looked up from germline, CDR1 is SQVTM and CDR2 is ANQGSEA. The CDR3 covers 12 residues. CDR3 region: CSVECSSYEQYF. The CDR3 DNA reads TGCAGCGTTGAATGTTCTTCCTACGAGCAGTACTTC.

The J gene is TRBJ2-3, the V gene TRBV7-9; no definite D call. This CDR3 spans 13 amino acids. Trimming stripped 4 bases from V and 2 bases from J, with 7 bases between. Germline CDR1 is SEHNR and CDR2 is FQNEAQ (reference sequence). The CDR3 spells CASSSDNTDTQYF. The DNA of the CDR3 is TGTGCCAGCAGCTCTGACAACACAGATACGCAGTATTTT.

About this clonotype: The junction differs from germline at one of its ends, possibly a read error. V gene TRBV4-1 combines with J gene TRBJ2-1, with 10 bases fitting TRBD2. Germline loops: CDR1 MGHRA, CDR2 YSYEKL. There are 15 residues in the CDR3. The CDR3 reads CASSQRSLAGNEQLF. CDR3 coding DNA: TGCGCCAGCAGCCAAAGGTCACTAGCGGGAAATGAGCAGCTCTTC.